The clone carrying this T cell receptor beta chain was seen only a few times. The sample comes from a study of spatial heterogeneity in lung cancer. As to time point: blood at routine non-recurrence follow-up after resection. TCRdb re-called the 5' RACE reads with MiXCR, one entry per CDR3 protein. The sample comprises about 43,000 distinct CDR3 sequences, approximately 22% of which are singletons, and less than 8.5% rests with the top ten. CDR1 is SGHRS, CDR2 YFSETQ, per germline. Trimming took 0 bases from V and 6 from J, leaving 15 bases between them. The CDR3 has 15 amino acids. This TCR was recovered from a female donor with early-stage non-small cell lung cancer. This rearrangement joins TRBV5-1 to TRBJ1-2; D is unclear. This specimen consisted of PBMCs, obtained at follow-up. The CDR3 region is CASSLEAGIGHGYTF. DNA of the CDR3: TGCGCCAGCAGCTTGGAAGCAGGAATAGGTCATGGCTACACCTTC.